Below are 29 T cell receptor beta chains sequenced from a single sample in a study of T cell repertoires in cytomegalovirus infection. TCRdb independently ran MiXCR on the reads; one entry per CDR3 protein. The top ten hold approximately 13% of the sample, which has some 400,000 distinct CDR3 sequences, around 32% seen once. The sequenced material came from PBMCs. These receptors were taken from a human donor in good health (CMV status not recorded). Some clones in this sample may be carry-over from other donors' samples.

This clonotype was observed a handful of times. This chain connects TRBV11-1 to TRBJ2-7; 9 nucleotides agree with TRBD2. Germline V gives CDR1 SGHAT, CDR2 FQDESV (reference sequence). Trimming removed 5 bases from V and 7 bases from J; junction bases left unmatched: 12. The CDR3 spans 15 residues. This CDR3 reads CASSARLSGGFEQYF. CDR3 sequence (DNA): TGTGCCAGCAGCGCCCGACTGAGCGGGGGGTTTGAGCAGTACTTC.

The rearrangement links TRBV28 to TRBJ1-5; 8 bases line up with TRBD1. Per the germline V gene, CDR1 is MDHEN and CDR2 is SYDVKM. V shed 4 bases and J 7 bases; nucleotides not matched to a gene: 9. The CDR3 runs 15 residues. The CDR3, as DNA: TGTGCCAGCAGTTCCTGGACAGGGCAGAGACAGCCCCAGCATTTT. Its translation is CASSSWTGQRQPQHF.

This clonotype has a count of ten or more. V gene TRBV7-2 combines with J gene TRBJ1-4; no firm D call. Trimming cost V 5 bases and J 0 bases, with 10 bases left between them. Per the germline V gene, CDR1 is SGHTA and CDR2 is FQGNSA. The CDR3 sequence is 15 residues long. This CDR3 is CASSRYGATNEKLFF. The CDR3 DNA is TGTGCCAGCAGCCGATATGGGGCAACTAATGAAAAACTGTTTTTT.

Details on this clonotype: Sequence at one end of the junction differs from germline and may be a read error. The chain uses TRBV7-2 and TRBJ1-5; D not certain. Germline loops: CDR1 SGHTA, CDR2 FQGNSA. CDR3 length: 14 amino acids. CDR3 bases: TGTGCCAGCAGATTAGGGCTGAGCAATCAGCCCCAGCATTTT. Its protein is CASRLGLSNQPQHF.

This clonotype was detected only a few times. V gene TRBV2 combines with J gene TRBJ1-5; D perhaps matches TRBD1 (5 bases). Germline values: CDR1 SNHLY, CDR2 FYNNEI. CDR3 length: 14 amino acids. Deletions cut 6 bases from V and 3 bases from J, with 12 bases between. Written as DNA, the CDR3 is TGTGCCAGCAGCATTGCGGGACCCAATCAGCCCCAGCATTTT. It specifies CASSIAGPNQPQHF.

As to this clonotype: The junction differs from germline at one of its ends, possibly a read error. The gene calls are TRBV5-4 and TRBJ1-2; unclear D gene. CDR1 and CDR2 (germline): SGHNT, YYREEE (reference sequence). The CDR3 consists of 12 residues. The CDR3 nucleotides are TGTGCCAGCAGCTTGGTTGAATATGTCTACACCTTC. Encoded protein: CASSLVEYVYTF.

With respect to this clonotype: A clone one base away is much larger, so this may be a read error. V gene TRBV20-1 combines with J gene TRBJ1-2; the D gene is possibly TRBD1 (6 bases). V lost 3 bases and J lost 7, with 15 bases in between. The CDR3 length is 13 residues. Germline V gene sequence: CDR1 DFQATT, CDR2 SNEGSKA (reference sequence). CDR3 loop: CSARVTGAGGYTF. In DNA form, the CDR3 reads TGCAGTGCTAGGGTCACGGGGGCAGGTGGCTACACCTTC.

This clonotype turned up a few times. The V and J genes are TRBV6-5 and TRBJ1-2; the D gene is possibly TRBD1 (6 bases). The CDR3 length is 17 residues. The V and J ends lost 5 bases and 4 bases respectively, with 23 bases between them. Germline-derived CDR1 and CDR2 are MNHEY and SVGAGI. The DNA of the CDR3 is TGTGCCAGCAGTACACATCCCGGGACAATCGTGGGCTATGGCTACACCTTC. The encoded protein is CASSTHPGTIVGYGYTF.

J is TRBJ1-3 and V is TRBV5-1; D gene ambiguous. Looked up from germline, CDR1 is SGHRS and CDR2 is YFSETQ. The V end lost 0 bases, the J end lost 0 bases, and 13 bases lay between the germline ends. The length of the CDR3 is 17 residues. DNA of the CDR3: TGCGCCAGCAGCTTGGTCGGCAGTGGCCTCTCTGGAAACACCATATATTTT. It yields the protein CASSLVGSGLSGNTIYF.

This clonotype has just a few counts. The chain joins TRBV7-9 to TRBJ2-2; 12 positions match TRBD2. CDR3 length equals 15 residues. The V and J ends lost 6 bases and 7 bases, in that order; junction bases with no gene match: 6. Germline V gives CDR1 SEHNR, CDR2 FQNEAQ (reference sequence). CDR3 region: CASSILAGGRGELFF. The CDR3, as DNA: TGTGCCAGCAGTATACTAGCGGGGGGCCGCGGGGAGCTGTTTTTT.

This clonotype is a singleton in its sample. J is TRBJ1-1 and V is TRBV12-3 or TRBV12-4; 7 positions agree with TRBD1. With V trimmed by 6 bases and J by 4 bases, 8 bases remained unmatched. The CDR3 length is 14 residues. The CDR3, as DNA: TGTGCCAGCAGCCGACAGGGTGTAGGCACTGAAGCTTTCTTT. Translated, it gives CASSRQGVGTEAFF.

Here the CDR3 reads CASSLLDQLTDTQYF. The CDR3 coding sequence is TGTGCCAGCAGCTTATTGGACCAACTCACAGATACGCAGTATTTT. The chain is built from TRBV7-9 and TRBJ2-3; the D is unclear. Germline V gene data show CDR1 as SEHNR and CDR2 as FQNEAQ (reference sequence). The CDR3 is 15 amino acids. The ends were cut back, 2 bases at V and 2 bases at J, with 11 bases in the middle.

This sequence joins TRBV10-3 and TRBJ2-5; TRBD1 matches at 8 bases. The V gene's germline CDR1 is ENHRY and CDR2 SYGVKD. The CDR3 is made up of 13 amino acids. Trimming at V came to 6 bases and at J to 1 base, leaving 1 base not matched to a gene. The CDR3 nucleotides read TGTGCCATCAGCCAGGGGGCCCAAGAGACCCAGTACTTC. Translation gives CAISQGAQETQYF.

The chain uses TRBV7-6 and TRBJ1-1, with D hard to call. The CDR3 has 13 amino acids. The V and J ends lost 1 base and 7 bases respectively, with 10 bases between them. Germline V lookup: CDR1 SGHVS, CDR2 FNYEAQ. CDR3 residues: CASSLGTAFEAFF. The CDR3 nucleotides are TGTGCCAGCAGCTTAGGCACAGCGTTTGAAGCTTTCTTT. Using reference TRBV7-6 and TRBJ1-1 for the parts outside the CDR3, the full variable domain is GAGVSQSPRYKVTKRGQDVALRCDPISGHVSLYWYRQALGQGPEFLTYFNYEAQQDKSGLPNDRFSAERPEGSISTLTIQRTEQRDSAMYRCASSLGTAFEAFFGQGTRLTVV.

A few counts support this clonotype. The rearrangement links TRBV12-3 or TRBV12-4 to TRBJ1-5, with D possibly matching TRBD1 (5 bases). The CDR3 sequence is 14 residues long. Trimming took 2 bases from V and 6 from J, leaving 11 bases between them. CDR3 coding DNA: TGTGCCAGCAGTTTACGTCAGGGACCTCAGCCCCAGCATTTT. Amino acids: CASSLRQGPQPQHF.

The chain is built from TRBV2 and TRBJ1-1; D unresolved. The CDR3 has 14 amino acids. Germline values: CDR1 SNHLY, CDR2 FYNNEI. V lost 2 bases to trimming and J lost 3 bases, with 10 bases between them. DNA of the CDR3: TGTGCCAGCAGTGAATTATCCCCGGACACTGAAGCTTTCTTT. Encoded protein: CASSELSPDTEAFF.

This clonotype was seen repeatedly, ten times or more. The gene calls are TRBV6-1 and TRBJ1-5; D possibly corresponds to TRBD1 (6 bases). The CDR3 totals 15 residues. V shed 0 bases and J shed 1 base, with 7 bases lying between them. Germline V gene lookup returns CDR1 MNHNS and CDR2 SASEGT. The CDR3 sequence is CASSEAGGSNQPQHF. In DNA form, the CDR3 reads TGTGCCAGCAGTGAAGCAGGGGGAAGCAATCAGCCCCAGCATTTT.

V usage is TRBV6-1 and J usage is TRBJ2-2, with 9 bases that match TRBD1. There are 15 residues in the CDR3. Germline CDR1 MNHNS, CDR2 SASEGT. The V gene end was trimmed by 2 bases and the J gene end by 5 bases; junction bases not matched to a gene: 3. For the CDR3, the DNA is TGTGCCAGCAGTGAACGGGACAGGGTAACCGGGGAGCTGTTTTTT. Translation: CASSERDRVTGELFF.

The chain couples TRBV20-1 to TRBJ1-4, with a tentative D call TRBD1 (5 bases). With 6 bases removed from V and 6 bases from J, the gap between germline ends came to 11 bases. The V gene's germline CDR1 is DFQATT and CDR2 SNEGSKA (reference sequence). This CDR3 has 12 amino acids. The CDR3 DNA sequence: TGCAGTGCCCCCTGGGGGGATGAAAAACTGTTTTTT. It encodes CSAPWGDEKLFF.

Points on this clonotype: Because it lacks the conserved phenylalanine or tryptophan at the end, this CDR3 is likely a read error. The chain employs TRBV7-6 and TRBJ2-5, with 9 bases that match TRBD2. Germline V lookup: CDR1 SGHVS, CDR2 FNYEAQ. The junction had 9 bases not matched to a gene; V was cut back by 3 bases and J by 1 base. This CDR3 contains 17 residues. In DNA form, the CDR3 reads TGTGCCAGCAGCTTCCCTTTAGCGGGGGCTATCCAAGAGACCCAGTACTGC. Translated, it gives CASSFPLAGAIQETQYC.

This clonotype occurred many times. The V and J genes are TRBV7-6 and TRBJ1-1; 7 bases are a match to TRBD1. The trim removed 5 bases at V and 7 bases at J, leaving 7 bases unmatched. Germline-derived CDR1 and CDR2 are SGHVS and FNYEAQ. The CDR3 is 13 residues long. The CDR3 nucleotides are TGTGCCAGCAGCCCAGGGACAGCCTTTGAAGCTTTCTTT. Protein: CASSPGTAFEAFF. Full variable domain (missing parts from reference TRBV7-6 and TRBJ1-1): GAGVSQSPRYKVTKRGQDVALRCDPISGHVSLYWYRQALGQGPEFLTYFNYEAQQDKSGLPNDRFSAERPEGSISTLTIQRTEQRDSAMYRCASSPGTAFEAFFGQGTRLTVV.

A note on this clonotype: The CDR3 carries no conserved terminal phenylalanine or tryptophan, so it likely arises from a read error. The rearrangement links TRBV12-3 or TRBV12-4 to TRBJ2-5, with D tentatively TRBD1 (5 bases). This CDR3 has 16 residues. Trimming pared 7 bases from V and 1 base from J, leaving 19 bases between. DNA for the CDR3: TGTGCCAGCACACAACAGGCAGGGTCCATCCAAGAGACCCAGTACTGC. This sequence encodes CASTQQAGSIQETQYC.

Many counts were recorded for this clonotype. A read error may produce the germline difference seen at one junction end. This chain connects TRBV7-2 to TRBJ2-7; D possibly corresponds to TRBD2 (5 bases). The CDR3 extends over 11 amino acids. Germline V gene lookup returns CDR1 SGHTA and CDR2 FQGNSA. CDR3 nucleotides: TGTGCCAGCAGCCTAGCTGGAGAGCAGTACTTC. Amino acid sequence: CASSLAGEQYF.

Note on this clonotype: Possible read error: a much larger clone is one base away. The gene calls are TRBV7-9 and TRBJ2-7; D uncertain. Per the germline V gene, CDR1 is SEHNR and CDR2 is FQNEAQ (reference sequence). The CDR3 is 13 amino acids. CDR3 nucleotides: TGTGCCAGCAGCTTAGCGAGAATCTACGAGCCGTACTTC. Translation: CASSLARIYEPYF. The entire variable domain, with the rest obtained from reference TRBV7-9 and TRBJ2-7, is as follows: DTGVSQNPRHKITKRGQNVTFRCDPISEHNRLYWYRQTLGQGPEFLTYFQNEAQLEKSRLLSDRFSAERPKGSFSTLEIQRTEQGDSAMYLCASSLARIYEPYFGPGTRLTVT.

Points on this clonotype: One end of the junction fails to match germline, which may point to a read error. The rearrangement joins TRBV7-3 to TRBJ2-3; 8 positions agree with TRBD2. The CDR3 is made up of 13 amino acids. Germline CDR1 SGHTA, CDR2 FQGTGA. The CDR3 DNA reads as TGTGCCAGCAGCCATCGCCGGGAGGGCGGGCAGTGTTTT. Translated: CASSHRREGGQCF.

As for this clonotype: A much larger clonotype is one base distant, so this may be a read error. This likely comes from a read error, as the CDR3 has no conserved phenylalanine or tryptophan at its end. This rearrangement joins TRBV7-8 to TRBJ2-3; the D gene is possibly TRBD2 (7 bases). This CDR3 is 19 amino acids long. Germline V gene sequence: CDR1 SGHVS, CDR2 FQNEAQ. V dropped 6 bases and J dropped 4 bases, with 29 bases sitting between them. This chain's CDR3 is CASSSRTRGGRRFSDTQYL. The CDR3 DNA reads as TGTGCCAGCAGTTCGCGAACACGCGGGGGCCGAAGGTTTTCAGATACGCAGTATTTG.

Details on this clonotype: This could be a read error, since a much larger clone is one nucleotide away. Without the conserved terminal phenylalanine or tryptophan, this CDR3 likely stems from a read error. The chain employs TRBV5-1 and TRBJ2-5, with 11 bases lining up with TRBD2. With V trimmed by 4 bases and J by 1 base, 3 bases remained unmatched. Germline values: CDR1 SGHRS, CDR2 YFSETQ. This CDR3 contains 15 residues. The CDR3 region is CASSPLAGGQETQYL. In DNA form, the CDR3 reads TGCGCCAGCAGCCCCCTAGCGGGGGGCCAAGAGACCCAGTACTTA.

Points on this clonotype: An end of the junction differs from the germline gene, which may be a read error. The chain joins TRBV5-6 to TRBJ2-5, with D maybe TRBD2 (6 bases). This CDR3 comprises 15 residues. Germline loops: CDR1 SGHDT, CDR2 YYEEEE. The CDR3, as DNA: TGTGACAGCAGCCCGACGGGGGTGCTCGGGGAGACCCAGTACTTC. It is translated as CDSSPTGVLGETQYF. Full variable domain (remainder filled in from reference TRBV5-6 and TRBJ2-5): DAGVTQSPTHLIKTRGQQVTLRCSPKSGHDTVSWYQQALGQGPQFIFQYYEEEERQRGNFPDRFSGHQFPNYSSELNVNALLLGDSALYLCDSSPTGVLGETQYFGPGTRLLVL.

This clonotype was found many times. The rearrangement uses TRBV6-2 or TRBV6-3 and TRBJ1-5, with 8 bases lining up with TRBD1. The germline gives CDR1 MNHEY, CDR2 SVGEGT. V trimming: 6 bases; J trimming: 7 bases; junction bases outside the gene matches: 8. The CDR3 runs to 14 residues. The CDR3: CASSLRTGHQPQHF. The CDR3 DNA sequence: TGTGCCAGCAGCCTTCGGACAGGGCACCAGCCCCAGCATTTT.